The sequence of this TCR beta chain was determined in a study of T cell responses to AZD1222 COVID-19 vaccine. Study-level points and caveats: The donor cohort was predominantly white British with a female majority, and clonal diversity may have been underestimated. Nearly half of the spike-specific TCRs reportedly recognize variant regions that carry no mutations.

Clones were read by immunoSEQ multiplex PCR, and TCRdb kept only the in-frame ones, dropping some. Counted here are about 100,000 clones, around nine tenths occurring once; the ten biggest clones make up approximately 15%. This CDR3 is built from 13 residues. Trimming removed 5 bases from V and 2 bases from J, with 8 bases in between. In the case of this clone: Its matching antigen is unknown.

The sequences come from peripheral blood, collected on day 0 of AZD1222 vaccination. The gene calls are TRBV12-3 or TRBV12-4 and TRBJ2-3, with D uncertain. The receptor was derived from an adult in good health. The CDR3 reads CASSLGITDTQYF. The CDR3 nucleotides are TGTGCCAGCAGTCTTGGGATCACAGATACGCAGTATTTT.